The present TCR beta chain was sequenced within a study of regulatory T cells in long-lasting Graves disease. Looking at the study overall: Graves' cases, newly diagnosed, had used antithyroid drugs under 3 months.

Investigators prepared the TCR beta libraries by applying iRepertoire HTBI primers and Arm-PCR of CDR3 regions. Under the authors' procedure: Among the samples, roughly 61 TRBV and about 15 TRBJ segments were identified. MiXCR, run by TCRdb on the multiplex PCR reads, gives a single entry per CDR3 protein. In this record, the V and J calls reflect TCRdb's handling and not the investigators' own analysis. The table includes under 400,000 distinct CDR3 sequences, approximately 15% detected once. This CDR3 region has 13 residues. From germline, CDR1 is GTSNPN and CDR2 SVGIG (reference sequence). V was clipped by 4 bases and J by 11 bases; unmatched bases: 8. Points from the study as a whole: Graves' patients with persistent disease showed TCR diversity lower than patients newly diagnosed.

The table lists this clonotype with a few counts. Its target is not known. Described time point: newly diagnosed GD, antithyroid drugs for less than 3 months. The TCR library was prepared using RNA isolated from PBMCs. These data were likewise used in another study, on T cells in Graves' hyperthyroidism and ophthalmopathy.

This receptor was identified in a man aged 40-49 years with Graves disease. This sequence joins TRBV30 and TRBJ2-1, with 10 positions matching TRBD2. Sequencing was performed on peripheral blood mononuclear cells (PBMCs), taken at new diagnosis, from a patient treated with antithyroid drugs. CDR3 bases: TGTGCCTGGACTAGCGGGGGAGGGCGTCAGCAGTTCTTC. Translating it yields CAWTSGGGRQQFF. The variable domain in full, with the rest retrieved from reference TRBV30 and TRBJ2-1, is SQTIHQWPATLVQPVGSPLSLECTVEGTSNPNLYWYRQAAGRGLQLLFYSVGIGQISSEVPQNLSASRPQDRQFILSSKKLLLSDSGFYLCAWTSGGGRQQFFGPGTRLTVL.